This T cell receptor (beta chain) emerged from a study of cytomegalovirus exposure and HLA in healthy donors. The overall study: HLA-typed donors were the source of tens of millions of unique TCRs held in an early data release.

Note on this clone: Its antigen is unidentified.

Notes on the study in general: For presence/absence analyses, sequencing depth was assumed to be roughly uniform across donors. The study designated fewer than 200 TCR beta chains cytomegalovirus-associated.

Germline V gene data show CDR1 as SQVTM and CDR2 as ANQGSEA. The CDR3 consists of 13 residues. The study ran its PCR with 60 Vbeta and 13 Jbeta primers. Repertoires were generated with immunoSEQ multiplex PCR, while TCRdb's copy carries only in-frame clones and drops some. The repertoire holds about 120,000 clones, with 55% to 75% as singletons. Material for sequencing was PBMCs. V usage is TRBV29-1 and J usage is TRBJ2-5, with D possibly matching TRBD1 (6 bases). This sequence was found in a man younger than 45 in good health and CMV-seronegative. The CDR3 region has the DNA TGCAGTACCGGGTGGGGGCAACAAGAGACCCAGTACTTC. The encoded protein is CSTGWGQQETQYF. Looking up the rest from reference TRBV29-1 and TRBJ2-5 gives the full variable domain: SAVISQKPSRDICQRGTSLTIQCQVDSQVTMMFWYRQQPGQSLTLIATANQGSEATYESGFVIDKFPISRPNLTFSTLTVSNMSPEDSSIYLCSTGWGQQETQYFGPGTRLLVL.